This entry lists 8 T cell receptor beta chains sequenced from one sample in a study of shared clonotypes between healthy human individuals. Repertoires were generated with immunoSEQ multiplex PCR, while TCRdb's copy carries only in-frame clones and drops some. The sample includes more than 1,200,000 clones, approximately 98.5% of them seen just once. The sequencing sample was made of naive CD4+ T cells sorted from blood. Subset meaning: CD45RA+ positively selected. The receptors stem from a man aged 25 to 45 in good health.

This clone has a single count. The chain recombines TRBV2 with TRBJ2-3; 7 bases align to TRBD1. Germline V gives CDR1 SNHLY, CDR2 FYNNEI. J lost 3 bases, V lost 7 bases, and 7 bases had no gene match. This CDR3 comprises 14 residues. The CDR3 loop is CASKDRVPTDTQYF. CDR3 nucleotide sequence: TGTGCCAGCAAAGACAGGGTCCCGACAGATACGCAGTATTTT.

The V gene is TRBV10-3, the J gene TRBJ2-7, with 8 nucleotides matching TRBD1. The germline gives CDR1 ENHRY, CDR2 SYGVKD. Trimming took 2 bases from V and 2 from J; bases not matched to a gene: 8. The CDR3 extends over 16 amino acids. The CDR3 region has the DNA TGTGCCATCAGTGAGCCTCAGGGGGCATCCGCCTACGAGCAGTACTTC. Residues: CAISEPQGASAYEQYF.

The V and J genes are TRBV7-2 and TRBJ1-5, with TRBD1 as a possible D gene (5 bases). V was trimmed by 1 base and J by 6 bases, leaving 13 bases between them. The germline V gene encodes CDR1 SGHTA and CDR2 FQGNSA. The CDR3 is 15 residues long. The DNA for the CDR3 is TGTGCCAGCAGCTTAGTAGATGGGGGAAGTCAGCCCCAGCATTTT. Translation: CASSLVDGGSQPQHF.

This clone showed up just once. V is TRBV10-3 and J is TRBJ1-5, with 8 nucleotides matching TRBD1. The germline V gene encodes CDR1 ENHRY and CDR2 SYGVKD. CDR3 length equals 16 residues. J was trimmed by 0 bases and V by 2 bases; bases with no gene match: 3. The CDR3 sequence is CAISEGTGSSNQPQHF. For the CDR3, the DNA is TGTGCCATCAGTGAGGGGACAGGCTCTAGCAATCAGCCCCAGCATTTT.

This chain links TRBV28 with TRBJ2-7; TRBD1 agrees at 9 bases. Trimming at V came to 10 bases and at J to 6 bases, leaving 19 bases not matched to a gene. The CDR3 contains 16 residues. Germline V gives CDR1 MDHEN, CDR2 SYDVKM. CDR3 sequence: CATRVWKDRGGGEQYF. The CDR3 DNA sequence: TGTGCCACGCGAGTTTGGAAGGACAGGGGAGGAGGCGAGCAGTACTTC.

V is TRBV7-9 and J is TRBJ2-5, with D perhaps TRBD2 (6 bases). The CDR3 length is 15 residues. CDR1 is SEHNR and CDR2 is FQNEAQ in the germline V gene (reference sequence). Trimming took off 4 bases at V and 7 bases at J, with 19 bases between the two ends. CDR3: CASSSRWRVEGTQYF. CDR3 sequence (DNA): TGTGCCAGCAGCTCAAGGTGGAGGGTGGAGGGGACCCAGTACTTC.

The rearrangement joins TRBV25-1 to TRBJ1-1; TRBD1 aligns across 8 bases. J lost 1 base, V lost 7 bases, and 2 bases had no gene match. The germline V gene has CDR1 MGHDK and CDR2 SYGVNS. This CDR3 is 13 amino acids long. Here the CDR3 reads CASTGTGNTEAFF. For the CDR3, the DNA is TGTGCCAGCACCGGGACAGGGAACACTGAAGCTTTCTTT.

The chain uses TRBV6-5 and TRBJ2-7; TRBD2 matches at 13 bases. Germline V gene data show CDR1 as MNHEY and CDR2 as SVGAGI. V shed 4 bases, J shed 5 bases, and the junction held 2 bases outside the gene matches. The CDR3 totals 14 residues. CDR3 protein: CASSWTSGSHEQYF. The CDR3, as DNA: TGTGCCAGCAGTTGGACTAGCGGGAGCCACGAGCAGTACTTC.